One sample yielded the 22 T cell receptor beta chains listed below, sequenced in a study of monozygotic twins with inflammatory bowel disease. From its re-call of the 5' RACE reads, TCRdb lists each CDR3 protein once, without DNA. The listing contains around 450,000 distinct CDR3 sequences. The source material was blood. These TCRs come from a human donor with ulcerative colitis or Crohn's disease, or a healthy co-twin of an affected twin (not recorded which).

This chain uses TRBV20-1 with TRBJ2-1. CDR1 is DFQATT and CDR2 is SNEGSKA in the germline V gene (reference sequence). This CDR3 contains 13 residues. CDR3 sequence: CSAREPIYNEQFF.

V and J are TRBV12-3 or TRBV12-4 and TRBJ2-3; TCRdb outputs TRBD1, but without DNA this stays unchecked. The CDR3 covers 13 residues. The CDR3 loop is CASSRSGADTQYF.

CDR3: CSARDGTGVENIQYF. This chain links TRBV20-1 with TRBJ2-4; the TRBD1 assignment by TCRdb is unverifiable without DNA. Looked up from germline, CDR1 is DFQATT and CDR2 is SNEGSKA (reference sequence). The CDR3 sequence is 15 residues long.

This sequence joins TRBV3-1 and TRBJ2-1. Germline V gives CDR1 LGHDT, CDR2 YNNKEL (reference sequence). CDR3 size: 13 residues. CDR3 protein: CASRMGSYNEQFF.

The chain joins TRBV6-6 to TRBJ2-6. The V gene's germline CDR1 is MNHNY and CDR2 SVGAGI (reference sequence). The CDR3 is 14 amino acids. This chain's CDR3 is CASSSPVGANVLTF.

This chain links TRBV20-1 with TRBJ1-1; TCRdb names TRBD1, which stays unverified in the absence of DNA. Germline loops: CDR1 DFQATT, CDR2 SNEGSKA (reference sequence). The CDR3 runs to 13 residues. The CDR3 region is CSASAQGVTEAFF.

V gene TRBV28 combines with J gene TRBJ1-2. The germline CDR1 and CDR2 sequences are MDHEN and SYDVKM. The CDR3 consists of 13 residues. CDR3 loop: CASSPARDYGYTF.

The V and J genes are TRBV19 and TRBJ2-2; TCRdb outputs TRBD1, but without DNA this stays unchecked. Looked up from germline, CDR1 is LNHDA and CDR2 is SQIVND (reference sequence). The CDR3 totals 15 residues. CDR3: CASNPQGAGTGELFF.

The chain combines TRBV28 with TRBJ2-1; TCRdb gives TRBD1 as the D gene, but with no DNA this cannot be confirmed. CDR1 MDHEN and CDR2 SYDVKM come from the germline V gene. This CDR3 is 13 amino acids long. CDR3 sequence: CASSPDRQNEQFF. Variable domain in full (rest from reference TRBV28 and TRBJ2-1): DVKVTQSSRYLVKRTGEKVFLECVQDMDHENMFWYRQDPGLGLRLIYFSYDVKMKEKGDIPEGYSVSREKKERFSLILESASTNQTSMYLCASSPDRQNEQFFGPGTRLTVL.

The rearrangement links TRBV5-1 to TRBJ2-3; TCRdb's D gene call, TRBD1, goes unchecked for lack of DNA. CDR1 and CDR2 (germline): SGHRS, YFSETQ. The CDR3 spans 15 residues. This CDR3 is CASSLGQFSTDTQYF.

This chain uses TRBV5-5 with TRBJ2-7; TCRdb outputs TRBD2, but without DNA this stays unchecked. This CDR3 is built from 15 residues. The germline gives CDR1 SGHKS, CDR2 YYEKEE (reference sequence). CDR3 sequence: CASTIGGVGLGEQYF.

CDR3 sequence reads: CASSLAPRTSGSIQYF. V usage is TRBV11-1 and J usage is TRBJ2-4; TCRdb indicates TRBD2, and absent DNA this call remains unverified. The V gene's germline CDR1 is SGHAT and CDR2 FQDESV (reference sequence). CDR3 length: 16 residues.

The chain links TRBV4-1 to TRBJ2-1; without DNA, the TCRdb call of TRBD1 cannot be checked. The germline gives CDR1 MGHRA, CDR2 YSYEKL. CDR3 size: 16 residues. The CDR3 loop reads CASSQMEDIPYNEQFF.

This chain uses TRBV9 with TRBJ2-1; TCRdb lists TRBD2, though no DNA is available to test this call. Germline CDR1 is SGDLS and CDR2 is YYNGEE. This CDR3 region has 15 residues. Here the CDR3 reads CASSVVGTIRNEQFF.

The chain links TRBV12-3 or TRBV12-4 to TRBJ1-5; as DNA is missing, the TRBD1 call by TCRdb cannot be tested. The CDR3 covers 17 residues. The CDR3 loop is CASSLGRVRGGNQPQHF.

CDR3 residues: CASSLAPSASYNEQFF. The V gene is TRBV5-1, the J gene TRBJ2-1; TCRdb designates TRBD2, a call that cannot be tested without DNA. The CDR3 contains 16 residues. Per germline, CDR1 SGHRS and CDR2 YFSETQ.

The chain's CDR3 is CASSRGRAPDTQYF. This chain joins TRBV11-2 and TRBJ2-3; TCRdb designates TRBD1, a call that cannot be tested without DNA. Germline CDR1 SGHAT, CDR2 FQNNGV. The CDR3 covers 14 residues.

The genes are TRBV14 and TRBJ2-2; TCRdb's D call, TRBD1, is unchecked because there is no DNA. The V gene's germline CDR1 is SGHDN and CDR2 FVKESK. CDR3 size: 15 residues. The CDR3 protein is CASSRPGSATGELFF. The full variable domain, its missing parts supplied by reference TRBV14 and TRBJ2-2, is EAGVTQFPSHSVIEKGQTVTLRCDPISGHDNLYWYRRVMGKEIKFLLHFVKESKQDESGMPNNRFLAERTGGTYSTLKVQPAELEDSGVYFCASSRPGSATGELFFGEGSRLTVL.

The chain uses TRBV7-2 and TRBJ2-2; lacking DNA, the TRBD2 call made by TCRdb goes unchecked. The CDR3 sequence is 16 residues long. CDR1 and CDR2 (germline): SGHTA, FQGNSA. The CDR3 loop is CASSNKATTNTGELFF.

The gene calls are TRBV15 and TRBJ2-2. Germline CDR1 and CDR2: LNHNV and YYDKDF (reference sequence). CDR3 size: 14 residues. This CDR3 is CATSRDSRTGELFF.

The J gene is TRBJ1-1, the V gene TRBV6-1. The germline CDR1 and CDR2 sequences are MNHNS and SASEGT. The CDR3 has 11 residues. CDR3: CASSDWAEAFF.

The rearrangement joins TRBV3-1 to TRBJ1-2. The CDR3 totals 12 residues. CDR1 and CDR2 from the germline V gene are LGHDT and YNNKEL (reference sequence). The CDR3 sequence is CASSQGPNGYTF.